The source of this T cell receptor (beta chain) is a study of OX40 agonist ivuxolimab in advanced cancers. At the level of the study: Ivuxolimab, an antibody acting as an agonist of OX40 (CD134), was used to treat patients. Study conclusions and caveats: The authors also found low normalized T-cell clonal expansion in some nonresponders.

The CDR3 covers 15 residues. J lost 0 bases, V lost 4 bases, and 4 bases had no gene match. Germline assignment: CDR1 LNHDA and CDR2 SQIVND (reference sequence). Using immunoSEQ multiplex PCR, the repertoire was profiled, and TCRdb retains in-frame clones only, with some absent. The sample lists tens of thousands of clones, 80% to 85% seen once, with about 0.42% in the top ten. On this clone itself: Its antigen is currently unknown.

The receptor's source is an adult with an advanced solid tumor such as melanoma, head and neck, liver or kidney cancer. Sequences were derived from CD4+ or CD8+ T cells sorted from blood, sampled in a trial of the OX40 agonist ivuxolimab. The rearrangement uses TRBV19 and TRBJ1-2; TRBD1 matches 8 bases. The CDR3: CASSSRDRTNYGYTF. In DNA form, the CDR3 reads TGTGCCAGTAGTAGCCGGGACAGGACTAACTATGGCTACACCTTC.